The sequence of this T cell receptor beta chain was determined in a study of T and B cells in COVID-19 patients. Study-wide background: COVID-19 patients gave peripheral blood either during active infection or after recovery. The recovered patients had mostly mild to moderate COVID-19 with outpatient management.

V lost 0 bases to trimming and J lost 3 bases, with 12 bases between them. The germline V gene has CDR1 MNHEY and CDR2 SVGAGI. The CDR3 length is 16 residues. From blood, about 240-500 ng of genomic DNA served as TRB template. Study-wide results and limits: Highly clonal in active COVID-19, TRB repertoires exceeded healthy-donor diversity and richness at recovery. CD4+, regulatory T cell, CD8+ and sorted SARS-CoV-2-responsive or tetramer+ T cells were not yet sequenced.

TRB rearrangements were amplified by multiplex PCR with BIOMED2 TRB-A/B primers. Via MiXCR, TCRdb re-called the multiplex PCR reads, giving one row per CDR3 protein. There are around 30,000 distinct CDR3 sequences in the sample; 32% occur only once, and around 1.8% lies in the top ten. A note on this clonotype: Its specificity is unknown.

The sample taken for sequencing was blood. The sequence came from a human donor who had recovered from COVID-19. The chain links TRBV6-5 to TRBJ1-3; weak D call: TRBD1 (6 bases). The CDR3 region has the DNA TGTGCCAGCAGTTACTCTCGGGGGGGCTTTGGAAACACCATATATTTT. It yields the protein CASSYSRGGFGNTIYF.